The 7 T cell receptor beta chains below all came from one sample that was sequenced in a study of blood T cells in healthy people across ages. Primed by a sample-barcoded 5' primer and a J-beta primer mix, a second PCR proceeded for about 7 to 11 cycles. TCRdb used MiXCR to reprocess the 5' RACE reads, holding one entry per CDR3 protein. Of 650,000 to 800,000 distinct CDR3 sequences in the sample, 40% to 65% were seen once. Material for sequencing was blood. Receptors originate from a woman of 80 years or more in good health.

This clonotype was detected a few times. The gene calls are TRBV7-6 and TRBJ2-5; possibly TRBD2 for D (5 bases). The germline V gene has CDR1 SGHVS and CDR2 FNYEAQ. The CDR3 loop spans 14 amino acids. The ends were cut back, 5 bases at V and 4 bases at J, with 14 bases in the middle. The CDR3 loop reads CASSVESRGETQYF. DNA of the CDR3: TGTGCCAGCAGCGTTGAAAGTCGGGGAGAGACCCAGTACTTC.

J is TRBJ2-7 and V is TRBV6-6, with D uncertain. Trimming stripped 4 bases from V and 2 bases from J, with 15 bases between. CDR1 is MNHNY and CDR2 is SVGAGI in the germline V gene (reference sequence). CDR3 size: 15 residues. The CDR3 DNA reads TGTGCCAGCAGTTCCCCCCTTGGGCGGACCTACGAGCAGTACTTC. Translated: CASSSPLGRTYEQYF.

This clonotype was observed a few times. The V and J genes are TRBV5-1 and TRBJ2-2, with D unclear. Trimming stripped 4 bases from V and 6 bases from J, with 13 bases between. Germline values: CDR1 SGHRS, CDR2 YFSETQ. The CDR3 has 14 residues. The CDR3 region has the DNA TGCGCCAGCAGCCCGAACCATCAGTCCGGGGAGCTGTTTTTT. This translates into CASSPNHQSGELFF.

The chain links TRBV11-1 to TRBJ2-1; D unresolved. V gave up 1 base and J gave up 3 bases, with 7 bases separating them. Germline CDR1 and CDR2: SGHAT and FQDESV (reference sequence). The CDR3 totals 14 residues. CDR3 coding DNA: TGTGCCAGCAGCTTAGAGGTGGTCTACAATGAGCAGTTCTTC. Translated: CASSLEVVYNEQFF. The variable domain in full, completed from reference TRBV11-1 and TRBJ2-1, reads EAEVAQSPRYKITEKSQAVAFWCDPISGHATLYWYRQILGQGPELLVQFQDESVVDDSQLPKDRFSAERLKGVDSTLKIQPAELGDSAMYLCASSLEVVYNEQFFGPGTRLTVL.

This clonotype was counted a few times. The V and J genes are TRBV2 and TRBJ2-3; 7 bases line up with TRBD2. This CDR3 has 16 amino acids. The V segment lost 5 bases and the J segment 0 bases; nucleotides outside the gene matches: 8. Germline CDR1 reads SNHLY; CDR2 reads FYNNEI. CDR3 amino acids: CASSLGDYSSTDTQYF. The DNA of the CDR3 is TGTGCCAGCAGTCTTGGGGACTACTCTAGCACAGATACGCAGTATTTT.

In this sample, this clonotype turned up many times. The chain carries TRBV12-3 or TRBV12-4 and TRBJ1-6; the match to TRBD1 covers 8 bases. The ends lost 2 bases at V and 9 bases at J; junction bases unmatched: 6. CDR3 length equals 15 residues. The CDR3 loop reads CASSLTGGTSSPLHF. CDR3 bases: TGTGCCAGCAGTTTAACAGGGGGAACAAGTTCACCCCTCCACTTT.

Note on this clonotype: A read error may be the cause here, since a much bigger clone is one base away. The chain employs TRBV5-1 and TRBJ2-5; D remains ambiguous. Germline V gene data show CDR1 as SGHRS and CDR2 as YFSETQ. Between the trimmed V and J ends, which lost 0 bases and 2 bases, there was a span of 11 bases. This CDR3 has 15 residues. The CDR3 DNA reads TGCGCCAGCAGCTTGGTAGGGCTAGAGCAAGAGACCCAGTACTTC. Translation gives CASSLVGLEQETQYF.